What follows are 30 T cell receptor beta chains derived from one specimen sequenced in a study of regulatory T cells in long-lasting Graves disease. Indicated time point: newly diagnosed GD, antithyroid drugs for less than 3 months. Following extraction of RNA from PBMCs, that RNA was used to make the TCR library. Libraries of TCR beta came from iRepertoire HTBI primers plus Arm-PCR of CDR3 regions. MiXCR, applied by TCRdb to the multiplex PCR reads, yields one record per CDR3 protein. This table has over 500,000 distinct CDR3 sequences, 16% appearing once. The sample also formed part of further work on T cells in Graves' hyperthyroidism and ophthalmopathy.

The sample was peripheral blood mononuclear cells (PBMCs), taken at new diagnosis, from a patient treated with antithyroid drugs. The receptors were gathered from a woman between 25 and 40 years old with Graves disease.

The genes are TRBV6-1 and TRBJ2-4; TRBD2 agrees at 12 bases. V gave up 5 bases and J gave up 5 bases; unmatched junction bases: 7. CDR1 and CDR2 from the germline V gene are MNHNS and SASEGT. This CDR3 spans 16 amino acids. The CDR3 here is CASSRLAGGLENIQYF. For the CDR3, the DNA is TGTGCCAGCAGTCGTCTAGCGGGAGGGTTGGAAAACATTCAGTACTTC.

This rearrangement joins TRBV2 to TRBJ1-3, with no clear D. Germline V CDR1 and CDR2: SNHLY, FYNNEI. Trimming cost V 8 bases and J 0 bases, with 14 bases left between them. This CDR3 region has 15 residues. The CDR3 bases are TGTGCCAGCTCCCGGCGGAGCCACTCTGGAAACACCATATATTTT. Translation: CASSRRSHSGNTIYF.

As DNA, the CDR3 is TGTGCCAGCAGCAGGTGGGAGGGACCAGCCTACGAGCAGTACTTC. It yields the protein CASSRWEGPAYEQYF. V usage is TRBV9 and J usage is TRBJ2-7, with TRBD2 matching over 7 bases. Unmatched junction bases numbered 9, after V lost 4 bases and J lost 2 bases. The CDR3 runs to 15 residues. Germline CDR1 SGDLS, CDR2 YYNGEE.

CDR3 sequence reads: CASSPFRDRENNSPLHF. The CDR3 coding sequence is TGTGCCAGCAGCCCCTTCCGGGACAGGGAGAATAATTCACCCCTCCACTTT. The V and J genes are TRBV6-1 and TRBJ1-6; 9 positions agree with TRBD1. Germline trimming cut 6 bases from V and 5 bases from J; bases unmatched to any gene: 11. From germline, CDR1 is MNHNS and CDR2 SASEGT. This CDR3 is built from 17 residues.

This clonotype was seen only a few times. The chain is built from TRBV6-2 or TRBV6-3 and TRBJ2-3, with 7 bases lining up with TRBD1. V lost 8 bases to trimming and J lost 0 bases; unmatched junction nucleotides: 5. This CDR3 is built from 14 residues. Germline V gene sequence: CDR1 MNHEY, CDR2 SVGEGT. CDR3 coding DNA: TGTGCCAGCCACAGGGGCATTAGCACAGATACGCAGTATTTT. Its protein is CASHRGISTDTQYF.

This chain joins TRBV7-9 and TRBJ1-3; no reliable D call. The V end lost 5 bases, the J end lost 3 bases, and 23 bases lay between the germline ends. The germline gives CDR1 SEHNR, CDR2 FQNEAQ (reference sequence). The CDR3 length is 18 residues. The CDR3 bases are TGTGCCAGCAGCAAGTTTCCCCGGGGTGAGGACGGTGGAAACACCATATATTTT. Residues: CASSKFPRGEDGGNTIYF.

This clonotype was counted many times. This chain joins TRBV7-9 and TRBJ1-2; TRBD1 agrees at 8 bases. Germline-derived CDR1 and CDR2 are SEHNR and FQNEAQ (reference sequence). After removal of 5 bases from V and 6 bases from J, the junction contained 5 bases not matched to a gene. The CDR3 extends over 13 amino acids. Here the CDR3 DNA reads TGTGCCAGCAGCCGCAGGGGGCTGGATGGCTACACCTTC. Protein: CASSRRGLDGYTF.

This sequence joins TRBV9 and TRBJ2-5; D not certain. V was clipped by 4 bases and J by 5 bases, with 12 bases between them. The CDR3 is made up of 13 amino acids. Germline CDR1 reads SGDLS; CDR2 reads YYNGEE. The CDR3 protein is CASSTFDRETQYF. Here the CDR3 DNA reads TGTGCCAGCAGCACTTTTGACCGGGAGACCCAGTACTTC. Based on the CDR3 plus reference TRBV9 and TRBJ2-5, the full variable domain is DSGVTQTPKHLITATGQRVTLRCSPRSGDLSVYWYQQSLDQGLQFLIQYYNGEERAKGNILERFSAQQFPDLHSELNLSSLELGDSALYFCASSTFDRETQYFGPGTRLLVL.

In its sample, this clonotype was seen many times. V and J are TRBV29-1 and TRBJ2-5, with 7 bases aligning to TRBD2. Germline loops: CDR1 SQVTM, CDR2 ANQGSEA. The CDR3 contains 12 residues. Trimming removed 4 bases from V and 5 bases from J; junction bases left unmatched: 4. The CDR3 DNA is TGCAGCGTTGTCACTAGCGTTGAGACCCAGTACTTC. The encoded protein is CSVVTSVETQYF.

This clonotype was detected ten times or more. The rearrangement uses TRBV2 and TRBJ1-5, with unresolved D. Germline-derived CDR1 and CDR2 are SNHLY and FYNNEI. Trimming shortened V by 8 bases and J by 1 base, and 12 bases separated the two germline ends. The CDR3 extends over 14 amino acids. CDR3 in DNA: TGTGCCAGCGGGGAAAGGCGAAGCAATCAGCCCCAGCATTTT. Its translation: CASGERRSNQPQHF.

This clonotype was picked up a small number of times. Sequence at one end of the junction differs from germline and may be a read error. The chain joins TRBV5-1 to TRBJ1-1; D gene ambiguous. The length of the CDR3 is 13 residues. Germline V lookup: CDR1 SGHRS, CDR2 YFSETQ. The CDR3 region has the DNA TGTGCCAGCAGCTTCGAGCTAGGGCATGAAGCTTTCTTT. This translates into CASSFELGHEAFF.

V usage is TRBV12-3 or TRBV12-4 and J usage is TRBJ1-2, with D possibly being TRBD1 (6 bases). The CDR3 runs to 15 residues. The V end lost 2 bases, the J end lost 4 bases, and 14 bases lay between the germline ends. Here the CDR3 reads CASSLKSQGIYGYTF. CDR3 DNA sequence: TGTGCCAGCAGTTTAAAATCCCAGGGGATCTATGGCTACACCTTC.

The CDR3 region is CASSHNPPKANEQYF. The CDR3 bases are TGTGCCAGCAGCCATAACCCCCCCAAGGCCAACGAGCAGTACTTC. V and J are TRBV16 and TRBJ2-7; D unresolved. This CDR3 region has 15 residues. The germline CDR1 and CDR2 sequences are KGHSY and FQNENV. V was cut by 3 bases and J by 5 bases, with 17 bases left in between.

This clonotype was detected ten times or more. The chain recombines TRBV2 with TRBJ2-3; TRBD1 agrees at 7 bases. Germline CDR1 is SNHLY and CDR2 is FYNNEI. J gave up 5 bases and V 3 bases, and 8 bases lay outside the gene matches. There are 15 residues in the CDR3. The CDR3: CASSERGRVGDTQYF. Here the CDR3 DNA reads TGTGCCAGCAGTGAGAGGGGGCGAGTCGGAGATACGCAGTATTTT.

The V call is TRBV25-1, the J call TRBJ1-4; 7 bases map to TRBD1. J gave up 5 bases and V 6 bases, and 3 bases lay outside the gene matches. Germline CDR1 MGHDK, CDR2 SYGVNS. The CDR3 covers 13 residues. This CDR3 reads CASRGTENEKLFF. CDR3 DNA sequence: TGTGCCAGCAGGGGGACAGAGAATGAAAAACTGTTTTTT.

This clonotype came up a few times. J is TRBJ2-7 and V is TRBV6-9; TRBD1 matches 8 bases. The V and J ends lost 3 bases and 6 bases, in that order; junction bases with no gene match: 4. This CDR3 is built from 13 residues. CDR1 is MNHGY and CDR2 is SVAAGI in the germline V gene. The CDR3 DNA is TGTGCCAGCAGTTACCAGGGGGCCTGCGAGCAGTACTTC. Amino acid sequence: CASSYQGACEQYF.

This clonotype was picked up many times. This chain joins TRBV12-3 or TRBV12-4 and TRBJ1-5; D is undetermined. Trimming removed 5 bases from V and 6 bases from J, with 11 bases in between. This CDR3 region has 13 residues. For the CDR3, the DNA is TGTGCCAGCAGTCCGAATTGGGGTCAGCCCCAGCATTTT. It translates to CASSPNWGQPQHF.

The chain combines TRBV5-5 with TRBJ1-1; D unclear. The ends were cut back, 1 base at V and 0 bases at J, with 10 bases in the middle. This CDR3 has 15 residues. The germline V gene has CDR1 SGHKS and CDR2 YYEKEE (reference sequence). The CDR3 DNA follows: TGTGCCAGCAGCTTGTTGGCGGGGTTGAACACTGAAGCTTTCTTT. Protein: CASSLLAGLNTEAFF.

This clonotype appeared many times. The chain recombines TRBV20-1 with TRBJ2-7; a weak D match, TRBD1 (8 bases). Germline V gives CDR1 DFQATT, CDR2 SNEGSKA (reference sequence). V shed 6 bases and J shed 0 bases, with 15 bases lying between them. The CDR3 extends over 14 amino acids. CDR3 DNA: TGCAGTGCCAGGGGGCGGGAGAGCTCCTACGAGCAGTACTTC. This gives the protein CSARGRESSYEQYF.

This clonotype was detected many times. The chain carries TRBV20-1 and TRBJ2-7; 7 positions match TRBD1. Losses at the gene ends were 6 bases for V and 6 bases for J; bases not matched to a gene: 8. The CDR3 covers 12 residues. The germline CDR1 and CDR2 sequences are DFQATT and SNEGSKA (reference sequence). CDR3 protein: CSARRTGGEQYF. CDR3 coding DNA: TGCAGTGCCAGGCGGACAGGTGGCGAGCAGTACTTC.

The CDR3 DNA reads as TGCAGTGCTAGGCCAGCCGCCTACAATGAGCAGTTCTTC. The encoded protein is CSARPAAYNEQFF. The V gene is TRBV20-1, the J gene TRBJ2-1; D not certain. Germline CDR1 reads DFQATT; CDR2 reads SNEGSKA (reference sequence). The CDR3 length is 13 residues. Deletions cut 3 bases from V and 2 bases from J, with 8 bases between.

J is TRBJ2-1 and V is TRBV3-1; the D gene is possibly TRBD1 (5 bases). The germline V gene has CDR1 LGHDT and CDR2 YNNKEL (reference sequence). V lost 4 bases and J 4 bases, leaving 20 bases between the germline ends. CDR3 length equals 17 residues. The DNA of the CDR3 is TGTGCCAGCAGCCTCCTCCCGGGCAGGGTACTTTACAATGAGCAGTTCTTC. Its protein is CASSLLPGRVLYNEQFF.

This clonotype was recorded at least ten times. V usage is TRBV7-2 and J usage is TRBJ2-7; D uncertain. The CDR3 contains 11 residues. Germline lookup yields CDR1 SGHTA and CDR2 FQGNSA. The DNA for the CDR3 is TGTGCTACCCGGGTCTCCTACGAGCAGTACTTC. Translating gives CATRVSYEQYF.

The rearrangement joins TRBV18 to TRBJ1-1; tentatively, D is TRBD1 (5 bases). The CDR3 runs 15 residues. The V end was cut by 6 bases, the J end by 3 bases, with 17 bases between. Germline V gene sequence: CDR1 KGHSH, CDR2 LQKENI. CDR3 coding DNA: TGTGCCAGCTCGTCCCTGGGAGGGGCGGACACTGAAGCTTTCTTT. Protein: CASSSLGGADTEAFF.

This clonotype was counted many times. The chain links TRBV12-3 or TRBV12-4 to TRBJ2-1; 8 positions match TRBD2. V shed 5 bases and J 5 bases; nucleotides not matched to a gene: 14. This CDR3 is built from 17 residues. CDR3 sequence reads: CASSANAGTRKDNEQFF. CDR3 DNA sequence: TGTGCCAGCAGTGCAAACGCGGGGACTAGAAAAGACAATGAGCAGTTCTTC.

The table lists this clonotype with a few counts. The V and J genes are TRBV5-1 and TRBJ2-7; 8 bases map to TRBD1. Looked up from germline, CDR1 is SGHRS and CDR2 is YFSETQ. This CDR3 is built from 13 residues. J lost 4 bases, V lost 5 bases, and 5 bases had no gene match. The CDR3 protein is CASRRGQAYEQYF. In DNA, the CDR3 is TGCGCCAGCAGGAGGGGACAGGCATACGAGCAGTACTTC.

This clonotype was counted at least ten times. The rearrangement links TRBV3-1 to TRBJ2-5; D possibly corresponds to TRBD2 (5 bases). Germline V lookup: CDR1 LGHDT, CDR2 YNNKEL (reference sequence). CDR3 length equals 18 residues. Trimming took off 1 base at V and 5 bases at J, with 23 bases between the two ends. As DNA, the CDR3 is TGTGCCAGCAGCCAAGCCTTTCGGTCGGGAATCCGGGCGGAGACCCAGTACTTC. This sequence encodes CASSQAFRSGIRAETQYF.

This clonotype was picked up a small number of times. The genes are TRBV6-4 and TRBJ1-2; possible D gene TRBD1, 5 bases. Germline CDR1 is MRHNA and CDR2 is SNTAGT. Trimming stripped 3 bases from V and 7 bases from J, with 12 bases between. This CDR3 is built from 13 residues. The CDR3 coding sequence is TGTGCCAGCAGTGAAAACTCTGGGGGTGGCTACACCTTC. Residues: CASSENSGGGYTF.

The rearrangement uses TRBV5-8 and TRBJ2-7; 10 bases line up with TRBD1. Trimming removed 4 bases from V and 2 bases from J; junction bases left unmatched: 9. Germline loops: CDR1 SGHTS, CDR2 YDEGEE. The CDR3 sequence is 16 residues long. The DNA for the CDR3 is TGTGCCAGCAGCAACAAGGACAGGGGGTCAACCTACGAGCAGTACTTC. Protein: CASSNKDRGSTYEQYF.

This clonotype has a handful of counts. The rearrangement joins TRBV3-1 to TRBJ2-3; D remains ambiguous. This CDR3 is built from 16 residues. V lost 4 bases to trimming and J lost 0 bases, with 14 bases between them. Germline V CDR1 and CDR2: LGHDT, YNNKEL (reference sequence). In DNA, the CDR3 is TGTGCCAGCAGCCGACGGGTCTCCACTAGCACAGATACGCAGTATTTT. It codes for CASSRRVSTSTDTQYF.